This paragraph reports one T cell receptor (beta chain). Its antigen is currently not known. TCRdb records NextSeq 550 as the sequencer. The Human TCR Profiling Kit (MiLaboratory) was used to prepare UMI-labeled 5' RACE TRB cDNA libraries. The full amount of extracted RNA was used for cDNA synthesis, and the full amount of resulting cDNA was used for PCR amplification. Libraries were prepared in parallel using an identical number of PCR cycles. In the paper's pipeline: About 50,000 +/- 10,000 unique UMI-labeled TRB cDNA molecules per library were extracted with MIGEC and MiXCR, with at least two reads per UMI required. An average of roughly 40,000 +/- 10,000 functional in-frame TRB CDR3 nucleotide clonotypes without stop codons was found per library. After downsampling to 5000 UMI-labeled TRB molecules per sample, diversity metrics such as normalized Shannon-Wiener and Chao1 were calculated in VDJtools. For the central five CDR3 residues, VDJtools calculated physicochemical properties weighted by clonotype size, namely interaction energy, strength, volume and Kidera factor 4. With the reads reprocessed by TCRdb, a single entry stands for each CDR3 protein sequence and no DNA is reported. The V and J calls here are based on TCRdb, not the publication. This sample's listing comprises under 75,000 distinct CDR3 sequences. Approximately 0.8% of the sample is taken by the ten largest.

The data were obtained in a study of CXCR3-negative and CXCR3-positive naive CD8 T cells (dated by TCRdb to about 2019). Concerning the study at large: In total, roughly 150 million TRB reads were obtained, or roughly 1.5 +/- 0.3 million reads per library. Diversity and physicochemical repertoire analyses covered approximately 10 donors pooled from two independent experiments. For the TRBV-TRBJ cluster analysis, the naive subsets came from roughly 5 donors, while the memory cells came from 3 donors.

Study-level results and caveats: Similar TRBV-TRBJ usage was shown by naive CXCR3-negative and CXCR3-positive cells from the same donor, whereas distinct patterns were shown by memory cells. Compared with CXCR3-negative naive cells, CXCR3-positive naive cells had TRB CDR3s with higher hydrophobicity (lower Kidera factor 4), lower energy, and higher strength and volume indices. Repertoire diversity was comparably high in both naive subsets but much lower in memory CD8+ T cells. Because surface CD5, which is linked to self-reactivity in mice, was comparable between the naive subsets, TCR interaction strength was also inferred from TRB CDR3 physicochemical properties. Freshly isolated PBMCs were used for most assays because CXCR3 expression went down partially after cryopreservation.

Each CD8+ T cell subset was flow-sorted in triplicate, with fewer than 350,000 cells per subset placed directly into RLT lysis buffer. To keep memory contaminants out, a stringent definition of naive CD8+ T cells was applied: CD45RO-CCR7+CD27+CD95-. Using standard density gradient centrifugation, peripheral blood mononuclear cells were isolated from buffy coats. Naive CXCR3-negative and CXCR3-positive CD8+ T cells were flow-sorted using a FACSAria III. An RNeasy Mini Kit was used to extract total RNA from the sorted cells. From the cysteine up to the phenylalanine, the CDR3 has a length of 15 residues. No DNA has been recorded. The CDR1 and CDR2 encoded by the germline V gene are LGHNA and YSLEER.

The clonotype was recovered from a human donor in good health. Some clones in this sample may be carry-over from other donors' samples. Sample: naive CXCR3+ CD8+ T cells from blood. The label giving this sample's cell subset or site can be read as: CD45RO-CCR7+CD27+CD95- naive CD8+ T cells expressing CXCR3 (TNR3+). The rearrangement joined TRBV4-3 to TRBJ2-7; with no DNA, the TCRdb D assignment of TRBD1 cannot be verified. The CDR3 in this case is CASSQDGWGNYEQYF.